Sequencing of this T cell receptor beta chain was carried out in a study of human T cells and chemical hapten exposure. Study as a whole: Diphenylcyclopropenone was administered weekly to the scalp of patients throughout the approximately 25-week study. Upper-back patch tests with 0.01% DPC were read at 6 days.

Time point here: patch test 3, about 24 weeks after DPC sensitization. Treatment noted: therapeutic diphenylcyclopropenone sensitization with weekly scalp DPC. Blood draws came first, before each patch test. TCRdb itself ran the RACE reads through MiXCR, one entry per CDR3 protein. The table includes some 84,000 distinct CDR3 sequences, 11% detected once. This clonotype was counted at least ten times. Here the sequenced sample was whole blood, taken in connection with sensitization to the hapten diphenylcyclopropenone (DPC). The sequence came from a woman in her forties or fifties with alopecia areata. Some clones in this sample may be carry-over from other donors' samples.

CDR3 region: CASSFPGPNTGELFF. The CDR3 DNA is TGTGCCAGCAGTTTTCCCGGTCCGAACACCGGGGAGCTGTTTTTT. The chain recombines TRBV28 with TRBJ2-2; no clear D. Trimming cost V 3 bases and J 0 bases, with 8 bases left between them. CDR1 and CDR2 (germline): MDHEN, SYDVKM. CDR3 length: 15 residues. The complete variable domain, with remaining parts taken from reference TRBV28 and TRBJ2-2, reads DVKVTQSSRYLVKRTGEKVFLECVQDMDHENMFWYRQDPGLGLRLIYFSYDVKMKEKGDIPEGYSVSREKKERFSLILESASTNQTSMYLCASSFPGPNTGELFFGEGSRLTVL.